These 11 T cell receptor beta chains were sequenced from one sample in a study of Tregs in tolerant kidney transplant recipients. Using immunoSEQ multiplex PCR, the repertoire was profiled, and TCRdb retains in-frame clones only, with some absent. The sample consists of approximately 99,000 clones, almost 90% of them appearing once. The sample consisted of CD4+ T cells from blood, taken before the transplant. These TCRs come from a human donor who received a combined kidney and bone marrow transplant.

CDR3 in DNA: TGTGCCAGCTCACCATCCCCGGACAGGGGGGCGGACACTGAAGCTTTCTTT. Amino acids: CASSPSPDRGADTEAFF. V usage is TRBV18 and J usage is TRBJ1-1; 10 nucleotides match TRBD1. The V gene end was trimmed by 2 bases and the J gene end by 3 bases; junction bases not matched to a gene: 9. In germline, CDR1 is KGHSH, CDR2 LQKENI. CDR3 length: 17 amino acids. The variable domain in full, with the rest retrieved from reference TRBV18 and TRBJ1-1, is NAGVMQNPRHLVRRRGQEARLRCSPMKGHSHVYWYRQLPEEGLKFMVYLQKENIIDESGMPKERFSAEFPKEGPSILRIQQVVRGDSAAYFCASSPSPDRGADTEAFFGQGTRLTVV.

This clone was seen only once. The V gene is TRBV18, the J gene TRBJ2-7; TRBD2 matches at 7 bases. The J segment lost 7 bases and the V segment lost 4 bases, leaving 10 bases of the junction unmatched. Germline CDR1 is KGHSH and CDR2 is LQKENI. The CDR3 covers 14 residues. As DNA, the CDR3 is TGTGCCAGCTCACGAGATGGCAGGGAGGGGGAGCAGTACTTC. Its protein is CASSRDGREGEQYF.

The chain links TRBV2 to TRBJ2-1; D not certain. The CDR3 length is 11 residues. Trimming removed 3 bases at V and 5 bases at J, with 2 bases between. Germline assignment: CDR1 SNHLY and CDR2 FYNNEI. CDR3 sequence (DNA): TGTGCCAGCAGTGACGACAATGAGCAGTTCTTC. It specifies CASSDDNEQFF.

This clone appeared once. The rearrangement links TRBV19 to TRBJ2-5, with 9 positions matching TRBD2. From germline, CDR1 is LNHDA and CDR2 SQIVND (reference sequence). Trimming removed 3 bases from V and 3 bases from J; junction bases left unmatched: 5. The CDR3 runs 15 residues. In DNA, the CDR3 is TGTGCCAGTAGTATGTGGCTAGCGGGAAAAGAGACCCAGTACTTC. It is translated as CASSMWLAGKETQYF. Combining the CDR3 with reference TRBV19 and TRBJ2-5 gives the whole variable domain DGGITQSPKYLFRKEGQNVTLSCEQNLNHDAMYWYRQDPGQGLRLIYYSQIVNDFQKGDIAEGYSVSREKKESFPLTVTSAQKNPTAFYLCASSMWLAGKETQYFGPGTRLLVL.

Regarding this clone: A read error may be the cause here, since a much bigger clone is one base away. V gene TRBV14 combines with J gene TRBJ1-1; D possibly corresponds to TRBD1 (6 bases). Germline V gene sequence: CDR1 SGHDN, CDR2 FVKESK. The CDR3 loop spans 15 amino acids. The CDR3 DNA follows: TGTGCCAGCAGCCTTTTACAGGGAAAGAACACTGAAGTTTTCTTT. This gives the protein CASSLLQGKNTEVFF.

This chain links TRBV4-1 with TRBJ1-5; possible D gene TRBD1, 5 bases. The ends were cut back, 1 base at V and 2 bases at J, with 21 bases in the middle. The CDR3 covers 19 residues. Germline CDR1 reads MGHRA; CDR2 reads YSYEKL. The DNA of the CDR3 is TGCGCCAGCAGCCAAGGCGTTGTGTTGGCAGGGTGGGGCAATCAGCCCCAGCATTTT. Its protein product is CASSQGVVLAGWGNQPQHF.

This chain uses TRBV5-4 with TRBJ2-7; 10 bases fit TRBD2. Germline loops: CDR1 SGHNT, CDR2 YYREEE (reference sequence). This CDR3 spans 16 amino acids. Trimming removed 0 bases from V and 4 bases from J; junction bases left unmatched: 7. CDR3 sequence reads: CASSLGSPSGSYEQYF. The CDR3 region has the DNA TGTGCCAGCAGCTTGGGTTCTCCTAGCGGGAGTTACGAGCAGTACTTC.

The chain carries TRBV19 and TRBJ1-2; 7 bases are a match to TRBD1. Trimming cost V 6 bases and J 4 bases; bases outside gene matches: 11. From germline, CDR1 is LNHDA and CDR2 SQIVND (reference sequence). The CDR3 covers 15 residues. The CDR3 loop reads CASRNIRQGGYGYTF. The CDR3 DNA reads TGTGCCAGTAGGAATATCCGACAGGGAGGCTATGGCTACACCTTC.

The chain combines TRBV7-8 with TRBJ1-1; TRBD1 matches 7 bases. Germline assignment: CDR1 SGHVS and CDR2 FQNEAQ. The CDR3 is 14 residues long. J lost 1 base, V lost 5 bases, and 4 bases had no gene match. CDR3 bases: TGTGCCAGCAGCGCCGGGACAGAGAACACTGAAGCTTTCTTT. Its translation is CASSAGTENTEAFF.

This chain joins TRBV6-5 and TRBJ2-2; D may be TRBD1 (6 bases). There are 15 residues in the CDR3. V was shortened by 3 bases and J by 6 bases, with 14 bases between the two germline ends. Germline CDR1 is MNHEY and CDR2 is SVGAGI. Written as DNA, the CDR3 is TGTGCCAGCAGTTATCAGGGGACAAGTCCCGGGGAGCTGTTTTTT. Translating gives CASSYQGTSPGELFF.

This chain connects TRBV5-6 to TRBJ1-5, with D unclear. The CDR3 covers 15 residues. Germline assignment: CDR1 SGHDT and CDR2 YYEEEE. Trimming left V 0 bases short and J 0 bases short, with 7 bases between. The CDR3 spells CASSLGAHSNQPQHF. The CDR3 DNA reads TGTGCCAGCAGCTTGGGGGCCCATAGCAATCAGCCCCAGCATTTT.